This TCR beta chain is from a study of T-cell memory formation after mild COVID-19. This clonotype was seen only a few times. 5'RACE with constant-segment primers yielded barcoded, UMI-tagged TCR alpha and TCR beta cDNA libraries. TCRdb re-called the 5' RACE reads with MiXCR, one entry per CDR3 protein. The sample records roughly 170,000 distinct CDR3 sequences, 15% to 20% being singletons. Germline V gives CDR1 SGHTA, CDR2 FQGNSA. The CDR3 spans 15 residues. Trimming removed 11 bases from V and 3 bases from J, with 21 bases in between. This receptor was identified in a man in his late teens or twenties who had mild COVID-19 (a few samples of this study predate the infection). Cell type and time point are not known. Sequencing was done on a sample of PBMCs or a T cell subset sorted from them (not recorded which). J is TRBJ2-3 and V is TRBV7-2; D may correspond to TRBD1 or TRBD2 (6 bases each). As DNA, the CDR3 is TGTGCCGTAAAGGAGGGGGGCGCCGCGACAGATACGCAGTATTTT. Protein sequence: CAVKEGGAATDTQYF.